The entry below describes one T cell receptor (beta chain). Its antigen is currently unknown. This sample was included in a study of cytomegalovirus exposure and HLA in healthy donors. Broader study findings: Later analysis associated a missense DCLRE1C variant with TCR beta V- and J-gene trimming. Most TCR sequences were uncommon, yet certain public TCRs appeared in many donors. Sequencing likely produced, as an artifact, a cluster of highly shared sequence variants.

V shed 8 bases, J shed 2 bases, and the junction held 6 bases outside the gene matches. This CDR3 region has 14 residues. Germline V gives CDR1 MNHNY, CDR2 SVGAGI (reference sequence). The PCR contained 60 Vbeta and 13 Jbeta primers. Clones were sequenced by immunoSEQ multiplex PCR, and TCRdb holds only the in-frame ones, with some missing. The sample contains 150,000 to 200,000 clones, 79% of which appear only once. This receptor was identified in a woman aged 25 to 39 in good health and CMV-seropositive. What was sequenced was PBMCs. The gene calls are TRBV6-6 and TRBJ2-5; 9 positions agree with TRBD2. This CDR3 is CASLESGGQETQYF. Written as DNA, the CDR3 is TGTGCCAGCCTGGAAAGCGGGGGGCAAGAGACCCAGTACTTC.